Listed below are T cell receptor beta chains from one sample, sequenced in a study of CD8+ T cells in alopecia areata. TCRdb's copy holds only in-frame clones and misses some; the assay was immunoSEQ multiplex PCR. The repertoire holds approximately 24,000 clones, with about 47% as singletons. Sample: NKG2D-high CD8+ T cells sorted from blood. These receptors all come from a human donor with alopecia areata. Each CDR3 is given with its conserved first and last residue. The D gene is left open where the match is weak. Clone size is not always given. Where it is, it says once, few, many or a class for expanded clones.

cdr3_nt: TGCAGCGTTGAGGGGGACAGGGGGAACTATGGCTACACCTTC; cdr3_aa: CSVEGDRGNYGYTF; clone_size: few; j_call: TRBJ1-2; d_call: TRBD1; v_call: TRBV29-1
cdr3_nt: TGTGCCAGCTCCTCCGGGACAGGGGTATACTACGAGCAGTACTTC; cdr3_aa: CASSSGTGVYYEQYF; clone_size: many; j_call: TRBJ2-7; d_call: TRBD1; v_call: TRBV28
cdr3_nt: TGTGCCAGCAGCTTAGAAAAAGCGGGAGCCTACGAGCAGTACTTC; cdr3_aa: CASSLEKAGAYEQYF; clone_size: -; j_call: TRBJ2-7; d_call: TRBD2; v_call: TRBV13
cdr3_nt: TGTGCCAGCAGCCAGGGGGCAAACACTGAAGCTTTCTTT; cdr3_aa: CASSQGANTEAFF; clone_size: -; j_call: TRBJ1-1; d_call: TRBD1; v_call: TRBV27
cdr3_nt: TGTGCCAGCAGTTTAGTGCCCTCAGGTCAGCCCCAGCATTTT; cdr3_aa: CASSLVPSGQPQHF; clone_size: few; j_call: TRBJ1-5; d_call: -; v_call: TRBV28
cdr3_nt: TGTGCCAGCAGCGTTACCGGGACAGGGGGGGATGAGCAGTTCTTC; cdr3_aa: CASSVTGTGGDEQFF; clone_size: -; j_call: TRBJ2-1; d_call: TRBD1; v_call: TRBV7-6
cdr3_nt: TGTGCCAGCAGTTTAGGGGGCTATCCCGAGACCCAGTACTTC; cdr3_aa: CASSLGGYPETQYF; clone_size: -; j_call: TRBJ2-5; d_call: -; v_call: TRBV27
cdr3_nt: TGTGCCAGCAGCCAAGAGGCCCTCGGATTCTACGAGCAGTACTTC; cdr3_aa: CASSQEALGFYEQYF; clone_size: few; j_call: TRBJ2-7; d_call: -; v_call: TRBV14
cdr3_nt: TGTGCCAGCAGCTTCGGGACAGGGGCGTTCTACGAGCAGTACTTC; cdr3_aa: CASSFGTGAFYEQYF; clone_size: -; j_call: TRBJ2-7; d_call: TRBD1; v_call: TRBV11-2
cdr3_nt: TGTGCCAGCAGCGCGGGGTCCACAGATACGCAGTATTTT; cdr3_aa: CASSAGSTDTQYF; clone_size: -; j_call: TRBJ2-3; d_call: -; v_call: TRBV5-6
cdr3_nt: TGTGCCAGCAGTTACTCGGAGGCAGTGTATGGCTACACCTTC; cdr3_aa: CASSYSEAVYGYTF; clone_size: -; j_call: TRBJ1-2; d_call: -; v_call: TRBV6-5
cdr3_nt: TGTGCCAGCAGCTTAGGGCCGGCTAGCGGGACCCACGAGCAGTACTTC; cdr3_aa: CASSLGPASGTHEQYF; clone_size: few; j_call: TRBJ2-7; d_call: TRBD2; v_call: TRBV7-3
cdr3_nt: TGTGCCAGCACCTACCCAACAGGTCCCTACAATGAGCAGTTCTTC; cdr3_aa: CASTYPTGPYNEQFF; clone_size: -; j_call: TRBJ2-1; d_call: -; v_call: TRBV28
cdr3_nt: TGTGCCAGCAGCCCAGGACTAGCGGGAGGGCCGTCCTACAATGAGCAGTTCTTC; cdr3_aa: CASSPGLAGGPSYNEQFF; clone_size: -; j_call: TRBJ2-1; d_call: TRBD2; v_call: TRBV7-9